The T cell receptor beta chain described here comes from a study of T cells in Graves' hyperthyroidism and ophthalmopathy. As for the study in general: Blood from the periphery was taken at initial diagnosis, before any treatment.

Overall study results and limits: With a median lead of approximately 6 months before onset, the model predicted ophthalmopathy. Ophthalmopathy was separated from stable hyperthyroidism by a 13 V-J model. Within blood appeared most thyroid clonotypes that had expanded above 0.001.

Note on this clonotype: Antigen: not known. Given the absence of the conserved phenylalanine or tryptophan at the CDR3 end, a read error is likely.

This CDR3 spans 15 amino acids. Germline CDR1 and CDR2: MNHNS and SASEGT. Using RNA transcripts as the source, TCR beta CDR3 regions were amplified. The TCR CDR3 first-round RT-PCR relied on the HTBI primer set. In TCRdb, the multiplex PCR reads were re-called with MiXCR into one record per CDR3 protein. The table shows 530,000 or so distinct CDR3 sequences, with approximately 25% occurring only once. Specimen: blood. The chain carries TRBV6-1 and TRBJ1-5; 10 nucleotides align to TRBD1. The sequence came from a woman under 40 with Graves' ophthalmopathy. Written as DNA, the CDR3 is TGTGCCAGCAGTGCGACAGGGGGCAGGTATCAGCCTCAGCATTTG. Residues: CASSATGGRYQPQHL.